These 10 T cell receptor beta chains were all obtained from the same sample, sequenced in a study of T cells after posttransplantation cyclophosphamide listed by TCRdb under 2016. The library was obtained by the immunoSEQ multiplex PCR assay. TCRdb re-hosts the immuneACCESS table, in-frame sequences only. Its copies lack some clones; in the studies checked, an unresolved V gene accounts for under half of them, and the cause for the rest is not known. For this sample the table reports some 31,000 clones, with no clone seen just once. Together, the top ten hold approximately 4.8% of the sample. The specimen was PBMCs. The receptors derive from a woman in her thirties in good health and a related stem cell transplant donor.

This clone was picked up many times. The gene calls are TRBV4-3 and TRBJ1-2; 8 nucleotides match TRBD1. CDR1 is LGHNA, CDR2 YSLEER, per germline. There are 16 residues in the CDR3. V gave up 0 bases and J gave up 5 bases; unmatched junction bases: 8. The CDR3: CASSQERTGTTYGYTF. The CDR3 DNA follows: TGCGCCAGCAGCCAAGAGAGGACAGGGACTACATATGGCTACACCTTC.

This clone was seen many times. This chain joins TRBV13 and TRBJ1-1, with D possibly TRBD1 on 5 matching bases. Trimming left V 5 bases short and J 2 bases short, with 12 bases between. The CDR3 totals 14 residues. Per germline, CDR1 PRHDT and CDR2 FYEKMQ (reference sequence). In DNA form, the CDR3 reads TGTGCCAGCAGCCTTGCGGGGGAAAACACTGAAGCTTTCTTT. Protein product: CASSLAGENTEAFF. The whole variable domain, filled in from reference TRBV13 and TRBJ1-1, reads AAGVIQSPRHLIKEKRETATLKCYPIPRHDTVYWYQQGPGQDPQFLISFYEKMQSDKGSIPDRFSAQQFSDYHSELNMSSLELGDSALYFCASSLAGENTEAFFGQGTRLTVV.

V is TRBV4-3 and J is TRBJ1-2; TRBD1 matches at 10 bases. Germline CDR1 is LGHNA and CDR2 is YSLEER. Trimming took 0 bases from V and 6 from J; bases not matched to a gene: 7. The CDR3 totals 16 residues. This chain's CDR3 is CASSQEWRQGAHGYTF. In nucleotides, the CDR3 is TGCGCCAGCAGCCAAGAATGGAGACAGGGGGCGCATGGCTACACCTTC.

This clone was detected ten times or more. The J gene is TRBJ1-1, the V gene TRBV2, with 7 bases matching TRBD1. The germline V gene encodes CDR1 SNHLY and CDR2 FYNNEI. The ends lost 5 bases at V and 4 bases at J; junction bases unmatched: 4. This CDR3 has 13 residues. CDR3 protein: CASSTGVSTEAFF. The CDR3 nucleotides are TGTGCCAGCAGTACAGGGGTTAGCACTGAAGCTTTCTTT.

This clone occurred a few times. The chain carries TRBV7-8 and TRBJ1-2, with TRBD1 matching over 10 bases. CDR1 and CDR2 (germline): SGHVS, FQNEAQ. V lost 1 base and J lost 6; bases outside the gene matches: 5. This CDR3 has 15 amino acids. The DNA of the CDR3 is TGTGCCAGCAGCTTAGTACGGACAGGGGGTAATGGCTACACCTTC. The encoded protein is CASSLVRTGGNGYTF.

This clone was seen ten or more times. This chain joins TRBV27 and TRBJ1-6; no reliable D call. Germline assignment: CDR1 MNHEY and CDR2 SMNVEV (reference sequence). CDR3 length: 16 residues. Trimming shortened V by 3 bases and J by 11 bases, and 20 bases separated the two germline ends. The CDR3: CASSFRWVPSGTPLHF. As DNA, the CDR3 is TGTGCCAGCAGTTTTAGGTGGGTCCCCAGCGGAACACCCCTCCACTTT.

V and J are TRBV9 and TRBJ2-5, with 9 nucleotides matching TRBD2. This CDR3 has 14 residues. The trim removed 3 bases at V and 5 bases at J, leaving 5 bases unmatched. Germline V gene lookup returns CDR1 SGDLS and CDR2 YYNGEE. Here the CDR3 reads CASSGGLAYETQYF. In DNA, the CDR3 is TGTGCCAGCAGCGGTGGACTAGCGTATGAGACCCAGTACTTC.

This clone was recorded at least ten times. The genes are TRBV11-2 and TRBJ2-1; 10 bases align to TRBD1. Germline CDR1 SGHAT, CDR2 FQNNGV. There are 15 residues in the CDR3. Trimming removed 5 bases from V and 2 bases from J; junction bases left unmatched: 3. The CDR3 loop is CASSRDRGAYNEQFF. The CDR3 coding sequence is TGTGCCAGCAGCCGGGACAGGGGCGCCTACAATGAGCAGTTCTTC. Together with reference TRBV11-2 and TRBJ2-1, the CDR3 gives the full variable domain: EAGVAQSPRYKIIEKRQSVAFWCNPISGHATLYWYQQILGQGPKLLIQFQNNGVVDDSQLPKDRFSAERLKGVDSTLKIQPAKLEDSAVYLCASSRDRGAYNEQFFGPGTRLTVL.

There are many counts of this clone. The genes are TRBV24-1 and TRBJ2-3; TRBD2 is a possible D gene (5 bases). Trimming pared 3 bases from V and 5 bases from J, leaving 11 bases between. Germline loops: CDR1 KGHDR, CDR2 SFDVKD. This CDR3 comprises 14 residues. Here the CDR3 reads CATSDPGRGDTQYF. CDR3 coding DNA: TGTGCCACCAGTGATCCTGGCCGGGGAGATACGCAGTATTTT.

This chain links TRBV12-3 or TRBV12-4 with TRBJ2-3; D is perhaps TRBD2 (6 bases). V dropped 6 bases and J dropped 9 bases, with 16 bases sitting between them. The CDR3 loop spans 13 amino acids. DNA of the CDR3: TGTGCCAGCAGCACTGGGACTTGTAGGACGCAGTATTTT. It translates to CASSTGTCRTQYF.